This TCR beta chain stems from a study of cytomegalovirus exposure and HLA in healthy donors. V was cut by 3 bases and J by 3 bases, with 10 bases left in between. CDR1 is SGHNT and CDR2 is YYREEE in the germline V gene (reference sequence). This CDR3 contains 13 residues. This PCR relied on a set of 60 Vbeta primers and 13 Jbeta primers. Libraries were prepared by immunoSEQ multiplex PCR; TCRdb keeps only in-frame clonotypes and omits some of them. This table has more than 70,000 clones, about two thirds appearing once. The receptor comes from a man aged 40-50 years in good health and CMV-seropositive. The gene calls are TRBV5-4 and TRBJ2-7; D is possibly TRBD1 (6 bases). The source material was PBMCs. Written as DNA, the CDR3 is TGTGCCAGCAGCTCGGACAGTTTCTACGAGCAGTACTTC. Translation gives CASSSDSFYEQYF.